Listed below are T cell receptor beta chains from one sample, sequenced in a study of brain metastases from non-small cell lung cancer. Measured with immunoSEQ multiplex PCR; TCRdb has only the in-frame clones, and not every one. The repertoire holds roughly 1,500 clones, about four fifths seen once, with 9.5% to 10% in the top ten. Sequencing was done on a sample of tumor-adjacent normal tissue. All receptors come from a donor over 35 with non-small cell lung cancer. Both conserved end residues are part of each CDR3. D genes are given only for firm matches. Expanded clones are given a class, and other clones once, few, many or no size at all.

. TRBJ1-3 TRBV6-5 . TGTGCCAGTTGGAGCTCTGGAAATACCATATATTTT CASWSSGNTIYF
. TRBJ2-7 TRBV20-1 . TGTAGTGCTAGTCCCCGACTCGGCGAGCAGTACTTC CSASPRLGEQYF
TRBD1 TRBJ1-5 TRBV6-5 . TGTGCCAGCACCGGTAGGACAGGGAGCAATCAGCCCCAGCATTTT CASTGRTGSNQPQHF
. TRBJ1-3 TRBV6-2/TRBV6-3 . TGTGCCAGCAGCCACGGGGGCTCTGGAAACACCATATATTTT CASSHGGSGNTIYF
. TRBJ2-7 TRBV12-2 . TGTGCAAGTCGCTTTGGACACCCCTACGAGCAGTACTTC CASRFGHPYEQYF
. TRBJ2-5 TRBV18 . TGTGTCAGCTCACCACCCACATCGCGAGAGATCCAGTACTTC CVSSPPTSREIQYF
. TRBJ2-2 TRBV5-4 . TGTGCCAGCAGCGAACAGGGTACCGGGGAGCTGTTTTTT CASSEQGTGELFF
. TRBJ2-7 TRBV21-1 . TGTGCCAGCAGCAGACCTCCGGGACTAGCGGGAGGCGAGCAGTACTTC CASSRPPGLAGGEQYF
. TRBJ2-2 TRBV7-9 . TGTGCCAGCAGCCAAGATCGGGGTAGCCTGAACACCGGGGAGCTGTTTTTT CASSQDRGSLNTGELFF
. TRBJ1-5 TRBV23-1 . TGCGCCAGCAGTCCCCGGGACCGGAGCAATCAGCCCCAGCATTTT CASSPRDRSNQPQHF
. TRBJ1-1 TRBV3-1/TRBV3-2 . TGTGCCAGCAGCCAAGGGAAGGACGAAGCTTTCTTT CASSQGKDEAFF
. TRBJ2-1 TRBV6-6 . TGTGCCAGCAGTTCCTTCAACAGGGAGCAATTCTTC CASSSFNREQFF
. TRBJ1-1 TRBV24-1 few TGTGCCACCAGTGATTTTCGGAGCCCTGAAGCTTTCTTT CATSDFRSPEAFF
. TRBJ1-1 TRBV5-8 few TGTGCCAGCAGCCCTTTAAGGGGGGGGAACACTGAAGCTTTCTTT CASSPLRGGNTEAFF
. TRBJ1-4 TRBV5-4 . TGTGCCAGCAGCCGGGGAAGCGGGTCTGCAACTAATGAAAAACTGTTTTTT CASSRGSGSATNEKLFF
. TRBJ2-7 TRBV28 . TGTGCCAGCAGTAACCACATACCGGGGACCTACGAGCAGTACTTC CASSNHIPGTYEQYF
TRBD2 TRBJ2-1 TRBV12-5 . TGTGCTAGTGGTTTGGAAGGACTAGCGGCCAATGAGCAGTTCTTC CASGLEGLAANEQFF
TRBD1 TRBJ1-6 TRBV7-9 . TGTGCCAGCAGCGCCAGGGGGTACGGTTTCGGTTCACCCCTCCACTTT CASSARGYGFGSPLHF
. TRBJ2-7 TRBV19 . TGTGCCAGTAGTATCGAACTTGCAGGAGCCGAGCAGTACTTC CASSIELAGAEQYF
TRBD1 TRBJ1-1 TRBV6-5 . TGTGCCAGCGGGGCCTCAGGGACAGTGACTGAAGCTTTCTTT CASGASGTVTEAFF
TRBD2 TRBJ2-5 TRBV9 . TGTGCCAGCAGTGTGCGGGAGAGAGAGACCCAGTACTTC CASSVRERETQYF
TRBD1 TRBJ2-1 TRBV7-9 . TGTGCCAGCAGCCCCGGACAGGTAAATGAGCAGTTCTTC CASSPGQVNEQFF
. TRBJ2-1 TRBV19 . TGTGCCAGTAGTACACTAGTACGTATAGGCAATGAGCAGTTCTTC CASSTLVRIGNEQFF
. TRBJ2-5 TRBV6-1 once TGTGCCAACAGTGAAACGGTTTCGAGGGGGATCGAGACCCAGTACTTC CANSETVSRGIETQYF
. TRBJ2-7 TRBV10-2 . TGCGCCAGCAGCCGGGCCCAAGTTTACGAGCAGTACTTC CASSRAQVYEQYF
TRBD2 TRBJ2-1 TRBV30 few TGTGCCAGAGACGGGACTAGCGGGTTTAGCTCCTACAATGAGCAGTTCTTC CARDGTSGFSSYNEQFF
TRBD2 TRBJ2-3 TRBV7-8 . TGTGCCAGCAGCTTAGGGGTGACTAGCGGGAGTTTCACAGATACGCAGTATTTT CASSLGVTSGSFTDTQYF
. TRBJ1-5 TRBV5-5 . TGTGCCAGCAGCTTGGGACATTTAGGCAATCAGCCCCAGCATTTT CASSLGHLGNQPQHF
TRBD1 TRBJ2-3 TRBV5-4 . TGTGCCAGCAGCTTTGGGACAGCCAGCACAGATACGCAGTATTTT CASSFGTASTDTQYF
. TRBJ2-1 TRBV12-5 once TGTGCTAGTGGTTTGGTACTAGGAAGCAATGACGGGAGTAGAGGCAATGAGCAGTTCTTC CASGLVLGSNDGSRGNEQFF
TRBD1 TRBJ1-5 TRBV28 . TGTGCCAGCAGCTCGGGACAGGGAGGCCAGCCCCAGCATTTT CASSSGQGGQPQHF
TRBD1 TRBJ2-6 TRBV19 . TGTGCCAGTGGACAGGGGACTGGGGCCAACGTCCTGACTTTC CASGQGTGANVLTF
. TRBJ2-3 TRBV24-1 . TGTGCCACCAGTGATAGCTGGGGGGTTGTCACAGATACGCAGTATTTT CATSDSWGVVTDTQYF
TRBD2 TRBJ2-1 TRBV2 . TGTGCCAGCAGACTGGGGACTAGCGGGAGAAGAGGCAATGAGCAGTTCTTC CASRLGTSGRRGNEQFF
. TRBJ1-2 TRBV30 . TGTGCCAGCAAACGTGGGAGAGGAACTAACTATGGCTACACCTTC CASKRGRGTNYGYTF
TRBD2 TRBJ2-1 TRBV5-1 . TGCGCCAGCAGCTTGGAACCGACTAGCCGGTACAATGAGCAGTTCTTC CASSLEPTSRYNEQFF
. TRBJ1-5 TRBV6-5 . TGTGCCAGCAGTTACAAGGATCAGCCCCAGCATTTT CASSYKDQPQHF
. TRBJ1-1 TRBV14 once TGTGCCAGCAGTTTAGCAGGGCCGCGCACTGAAGCTTTCTTT CASSLAGPRTEAFF
TRBD1 TRBJ2-2 TRBV2 . TGTGCCAGCAGTCCCGGGACAGCAAACACCGGGGAGCTGTTTTTT CASSPGTANTGELFF
. TRBJ1-1 TRBV30 . TGTGCCTGGAGTGTACCGGGCCAAGAGGTCACTGAAGCTTTCTTT CAWSVPGQEVTEAFF
. TRBJ1-3 TRBV15 . TGTGCCACCAGCAGAGTGGGCGGGAGTACGAGTGGAAACACCATATATTTT CATSRVGGSTSGNTIYF
. TRBJ2-3 TRBV7-9 . TGTGCCAACAAGAGTGGGCGGACGCAGTATTTT CANKSGRTQYF
. TRBJ2-7 TRBV30 . TGTGCCTGGAGACCGACTGACAAGGGGATCTCCTACGAGCAGTACTTC CAWRPTDKGISYEQYF
. TRBJ2-2 TRBV30 . TGTGCCTGGGGTCCCTCAGGGGTTCGGGACACCGGGGAGCTGTTTTTT CAWGPSGVRDTGELFF
TRBD2 TRBJ2-1 TRBV9 . TGTGCCAGCAGCGTATCCGGGACTAGCGGTAATGAGCAGTTCTTC CASSVSGTSGNEQFF
TRBD2 TRBJ2-7 TRBV2 . TGTGCCAGCAGTGAAGATGAGGCTAGCGGGAGTATTTACTTC CASSEDEASGSIYF
TRBD1 TRBJ2-5 TRBV7-9 . TGTGCCAGCAGCCTGTCTTCCGGGACAGGCGCAGAGACCCAGTACTTC CASSLSSGTGAETQYF
. TRBJ2-1 TRBV19 . TGTGCCAGTACGGGGGCGGGCGGGAGCTCCTACAATGAGCAGTTCTTC CASTGAGGSSYNEQFF
. TRBJ2-7 TRBV6-5 once TGTGCCAGCAGCCACGGGGGACCCGCCTCTCACGAGCAGTACTTC CASSHGGPASHEQYF
. TRBJ2-2 TRBV7-6 . TGTGCCAGCAGCTTAATGAACATCGGGGAGCTGTTTTTT CASSLMNIGELFF
. TRBJ1-6 TRBV2 . TGTGCCAGCAGTGAAGGAACAGGAAATTCACCCCTCCACTTT CASSEGTGNSPLHF
TRBD2 TRBJ2-1 TRBV10-3 . TGTGCCATCAGTGAGTACGGACTAGCAGGAGCGAACAATGAGCAGTTCTTC CAISEYGLAGANNEQFF
TRBD1 TRBJ1-6 TRBV5-6 . TGTGCCAGCAGCTTCGACCCCGGGACAGGGATCTCACCCCTCCACTTT CASSFDPGTGISPLHF
TRBD2 TRBJ2-7 TRBV9 . TGTGCCAGCAGCGTAGGACGGGAGGGGTACGAGCAGTACTTC CASSVGREGYEQYF
. TRBJ1-4 TRBV10-3 . TGTGCCATCAGCTTCGGCCGTAATGAAAAACTGTTTTTT CAISFGRNEKLFF
TRBD2 TRBJ2-3 TRBV6-1 . TGTGCCAGCATATCTAGCGGGCACACAGATACGCAGTATTTT CASISSGHTDTQYF
. TRBJ2-1 TRBV6-5 . TGTGCCAGCAGGCAACAGGGAGGTTATAATGAGCAGTTCTTC CASRQQGGYNEQFF